The rows below give T cell receptor beta chains drawn from one sample of a study of identical twins. TCRdb redid the calling of the 5' RACE reads with MiXCR, one entry per CDR3 protein. The repertoire has around 490,000 distinct CDR3 sequences, roughly 15% of them found once; the top ten carry about 0.4%. This sample also belongs to another study, concerning yellow fever vaccine responses in identical twins.

The specimen sequenced was CD4+ T cells sorted from blood. These TCRs come from a woman under 30 in good health. Both conserved end residues are part of each CDR3. D genes are given only for firm matches. Clone size is stated in some rows and not others, as once, few, many or a class when expanded.

J gene	clone size	V gene	D gene	CDR3 DNA	CDR3 protein
TRBJ2-3	NA	TRBV4-2	TRBD2	TGTGCCAGCAGCCAAGATGGAATAGCGGGGAGCAATACGCAGTATTTT	CASSQDGIAGSNTQYF
TRBJ2-3	many	TRBV12-3/TRBV12-4	NA	TGTGCCAGCAGTACACCCGGGGTAGCGGATACAGATACGCAGTATTTT	CASSTPGVADTDTQYF
TRBJ2-1	few	TRBV7-7	NA	TGTGCCAGCAGCCTACTGGAGGGGGTGAGCGGTGAGCAGTTCTTC	CASSLLEGVSGEQFF
TRBJ2-7	few	TRBV7-2	NA	TGTGCCAGCAGCCCCAGGAGAGGGTTATCCTACGAGCAGTACTTC	CASSPRRGLSYEQYF
TRBJ2-3	NA	TRBV25-1	NA	TGTGCCAGCAGGGATTCCAGGGGACCCACAGATACGCAGTATTTT	CASRDSRGPTDTQYF
TRBJ1-2	NA	TRBV6-5	TRBD1	TGTGCCAGCAGTTCCCCTCGGGAGGACAGGGGGATATATGGCTACACCTTT	CASSSPREDRGIYGYTF
TRBJ2-1	NA	TRBV2	TRBD2	TGTGCCAGCAGTGATAGCCTAGCGGGAGAGATGGGGTACAATGAGCAGTTCTTC	CASSDSLAGEMGYNEQFF
TRBJ2-1	NA	TRBV5-1	NA	TGCGCCAGCAGCGAGGGTGGTTGGCAGTTCTTC	CASSEGGWQFF
TRBJ2-7	NA	TRBV20-1	TRBD1	TGCAGTGCTCTCAGCCCGGGACAGGAGAGCTCCTACGAGCAGTACTTC	CSALSPGQESSYEQYF
TRBJ2-6	few	TRBV20-1	NA	TGCAGTGCTAGGCCCTGGACAGCTGGGGCCAACGTCCTGACTTTC	CSARPWTAGANVLTF
TRBJ2-2	NA	TRBV12-3/TRBV12-4	NA	TGTGCCAGCAGTTTAGCAGGACTAAAAACCGGGGAGCTGTTTTTT	CASSLAGLKTGELFF
TRBJ1-2	NA	TRBV3-1	NA	TGTGCCAGCAGCCAAGGGCTAGGGCTCGGTGGCTACACCTTC	CASSQGLGLGGYTF
TRBJ1-6	few	TRBV5-1	TRBD1	TGCGCCAGCAGCGCCGGGACAGGGACCATAGGGAATTCACCCCTCCACTTT	CASSAGTGTIGNSPLHF
TRBJ2-3	few	TRBV3-1	NA	TGTGCCAGCAGCCATGAGGGGACTGTAGGTACAGATACGCAGTATTTT	CASSHEGTVGTDTQYF
TRBJ2-7	many	TRBV12-3/TRBV12-4	NA	TGTGCCAGCAGTTTACGGTCGCCGACCTACGAGCAGTACTTC	CASSLRSPTYEQYF
TRBJ2-7	NA	TRBV5-6	NA	TGTGCCAGCAGCTTAAACTGGGGGGTCTACGAGCAGTACTTC	CASSLNWGVYEQYF
TRBJ2-3	NA	TRBV9	TRBD2	TGTGCCAGCAGCGTAGTGGGAGCGCCGGGGGGTAGAGCAGATACGCAGTATTTT	CASSVVGAPGGRADTQYF
TRBJ2-4	few	TRBV9	NA	TGTGCCAGCAGCAACGGACATGGAATCGCCAAAAACATTCAGTACTTC	CASSNGHGIAKNIQYF
TRBJ2-3	few	TRBV27	NA	TGTGCCAGCAGTTGGGGCTGGGGGTCTAGCACAGATACGCAGTATTTT	CASSWGWGSSTDTQYF
TRBJ2-5	NA	TRBV20-1	TRBD1	TGCAGTGCTAGAGGGACAGGGTGGGTGGTCGAAGAGACCCAGTACTTC	CSARGTGWVVEETQYF
TRBJ1-4	NA	TRBV11-2	TRBD1	TGTGCCAGCAGCCTGAGACAGGGGGTAGTTGGCGAAAAACTGTTTTTT	CASSLRQGVVGEKLFF
TRBJ1-1	NA	TRBV29-1	TRBD1	TGCAGCGCCAGGAGGGACAGGCTGAACACTGAAGCTTTCTTT	CSARRDRLNTEAFF
TRBJ2-1	few	TRBV24-1	NA	TGTGCCACCAGTGATACCCCGGGTGGCGCACGGGTCTACAATGAGCAGTTCTTC	CATSDTPGGARVYNEQFF
TRBJ2-1	few	TRBV3-1	NA	TGTGCCAGCAGCCAACGGTATCCTGAGCAGTTCTTC	CASSQRYPEQFF
TRBJ2-1	NA	TRBV7-9	NA	TGTGCCAGCAGCTTTTTGGGGGGTGGTGAGCAGTTCTTC	CASSFLGGGEQFF
TRBJ2-4	NA	TRBV7-2	TRBD2	TGTGCCAGCAGCTTTGGACTAGCTGGCGCCAAAAACATTCAGTACTTC	CASSFGLAGAKNIQYF
TRBJ1-2	NA	TRBV12-3/TRBV12-4	NA	TGTGCCAGCAGTTTAGCTATAGGCTATGGCTACACCTTC	CASSLAIGYGYTF
TRBJ1-1	few	TRBV24-1	TRBD1	TGTGCCACTGCAGGGGGACACATGAACACTGAAGCTTTCTTT	CATAGGHMNTEAFF
TRBJ1-6	NA	TRBV12-3/TRBV12-4	NA	TGTGCCAGCAGTTTTCTGGGTCCTGGGTCACCCCTCCACTTT	CASSFLGPGSPLHF
TRBJ2-7	few	TRBV29-1	NA	TGCAGCGTTGCCCTGGGCCCCTACGAGCAGTACTTC	CSVALGPYEQYF
TRBJ1-1	few	TRBV6-5	NA	TGTGCCAGCAGTTACTCAACTAAAATGAACACTGAAGCTTTCTTT	CASSYSTKMNTEAFF
TRBJ2-1	few	TRBV7-8	TRBD2	TGTGCCAACAGCTTAACTAGCGGATACAATGAGCAGTTCTTC	CANSLTSGYNEQFF
TRBJ1-6	few	TRBV4-2	NA	TGTGCCAGCAGTAGGGAGGTTTCACCCCTCCACTTT	CASSREVSPLHF